These 2 T cell receptor beta chains came from one sample sequenced in a study of Graves' ophthalmopathy and Graves' hyperthyroidism. TCR beta CDR3 amplification used RNA transcripts. HTBI primers served in a first-round RT-PCR, which a second-round multiplex PCR followed. A single record per CDR3 protein comes from TCRdb applying MiXCR to the multiplex PCR reads. The profile covers approximately 700,000 distinct CDR3 sequences, with approximately 39% appearing a single time and more than 3% taken by the ten largest. The sequenced sample consisted of peripheral blood. Every receptor here comes from an adult man with Graves' ophthalmopathy.

There are many counts of this clonotype. CDR3: CASSILGTGEQYF. CDR3 nucleotides: TGTGCCAGTAGTATCCTCGGGACAGGGGAGCAGTACTTC. V usage is TRBV19 and J usage is TRBJ2-7; TRBD1 matches at 9 bases. Germline values: CDR1 LNHDA, CDR2 SQIVND (reference sequence). The junction had 4 bases not matched to a gene; V was cut back by 3 bases and J by 7 bases. The CDR3 length is 13 residues.

The CDR3 nucleotides are TGCAGCGTTGAAAGGGGAGGAGAAAAACTGTTTTTT. Translated, it gives CSVERGGEKLFF. This chain connects TRBV29-1 to TRBJ1-4; tentatively, D is TRBD1 (5 bases). The CDR3 contains 12 residues. Per the germline V gene, CDR1 is SQVTM and CDR2 is ANQGSEA. V was pared by 2 bases and J by 8 bases, with 9 bases between.